This T cell receptor (beta chain) came from a study of blood T cell repertoires in COVID-19. Study-level information: Italy, Spain and the United States were the sources of the convalescent and acute COVID-19 samples. Sources were T cells, B-cell-depleted T cells, or PBMCs; the material itself was cDNA or gDNA.

There are 13 residues in the CDR3. V shed 6 bases and J shed 6 bases, with 13 bases lying between them. In this sample, this clone turned up a few times. Under the authors' procedure: By means of reference gene primer amplification, nucleated cell counts were estimated. The protocol was immunoSEQ multiplex PCR, while the TCRdb copy is restricted to in-frame clones and leaves out a portion. V and J calls and clone size are as listed in that table; D and trimming were resolved from the DNA. The sample lists 230,000 or so clones; 89% were seen once. The source material was peripheral blood. The gene calls are TRBV12-3 or TRBV12-4 and TRBJ2-3; D gene uncertain. The sequence came from a middle-aged woman who had recovered from COVID-19. CDR3 sequence (DNA): TGTGCCAGCAGCCGACTCTTTGGGGATACGCAGTATTTT. Protein sequence: CASSRLFGDTQYF.